This T cell receptor (beta chain) comes out of a study of siplizumab effects on memory and regulatory T cells. Profiling relied on immunoSEQ multiplex PCR, and the TCRdb table lists in-frame clones only, not all of them. The table has approximately 94,000 clones, about 96% seen once. Trimming cost V 2 bases and J 9 bases; bases outside gene matches: 6. The CDR3 covers 14 residues. CDR1 SNHLY and CDR2 FYNNEI come from the germline V gene. V is TRBV2 and J is TRBJ2-5; 10 positions match TRBD2. Sequencing was carried out using naive CD4+ T cells sorted from blood. This TCR came from a human donor in good health. The CDR3 loop is CASSERSGGAAQYF. The CDR3 nucleotides read TGTGCCAGCAGTGAAAGAAGCGGGGGGGCGGCCCAGTACTTC.